One TCR beta chain is described in this entry. Its antigen is not identified. Clones were sequenced by immunoSEQ multiplex PCR, and TCRdb holds only the in-frame ones, with some missing. The sample consists of 100,000 to 120,000 clones, approximately 89% of them appearing once. The length of the CDR3 is 13 residues. V dropped 8 bases and J dropped 12; count of bases not matched to a gene: 7. These data belong to a study of T cell responses to AZD1222 COVID-19 vaccine. Overall study findings and caveats: The study identified only a handful of AZD1222 recipients as seropositive at baseline.

The J gene is TRBJ2-1, the V gene TRBV12-3 or TRBV12-4, with TRBD2 matching 13 bases. The clonotype was recovered from an adult who received the AZD1222 COVID-19 vaccine. The sequenced sample was peripheral blood, obtained 28 days after the second AZD1222 dose. CDR3 sequence reads: CASGTSGAWGQFF. The CDR3 DNA follows: TGTGCCAGCGGGACTAGCGGGGCGTGGGGGCAGTTCTTC.